This T cell receptor (beta chain) appears in the sequencing data of a study of shared T cell receptors in the human thymus. Profiling relied on immunoSEQ multiplex PCR, and the TCRdb table lists in-frame clones only, not all of them. Among about 660,000 clones listed, 70% to 90% were seen once. Germline V gene lookup returns CDR1 SGHKS and CDR2 YYEKEE (reference sequence). With 4 bases removed from V and 0 bases from J, the gap between germline ends came to 14 bases. The CDR3 loop spans 16 amino acids. In addition, the sample was reused for a study of human thymus T cells. This second study says: Thymic material originated from resections removed in the course of corrective heart surgery. Both thymic and peripheral blood repertoires showed apparently biased V and J usage. Related research described thymic repertoires that were highly overlapping among unrelated individuals.

This TCR was sampled from a boy younger than two with a congenital heart defect. Material for sequencing was thymocytes. The rearrangement links TRBV5-5 to TRBJ1-3, with TRBD1 as a possible D gene (6 bases). In nucleotides, the CDR3 is TGTGCCAGCAGCCCTGAACAGGGCCCCTCTGGAAACACCATATATTTT. It specifies CASSPEQGPSGNTIYF.